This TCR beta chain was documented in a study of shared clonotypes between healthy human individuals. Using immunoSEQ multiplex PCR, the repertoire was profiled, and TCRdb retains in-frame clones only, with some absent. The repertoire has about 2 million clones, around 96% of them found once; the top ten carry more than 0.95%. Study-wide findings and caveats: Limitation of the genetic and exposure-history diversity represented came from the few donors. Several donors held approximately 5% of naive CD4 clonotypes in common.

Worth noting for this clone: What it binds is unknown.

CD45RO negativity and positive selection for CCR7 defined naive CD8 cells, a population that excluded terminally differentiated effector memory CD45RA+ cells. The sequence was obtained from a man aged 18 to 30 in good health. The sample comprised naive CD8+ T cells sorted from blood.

For the CDR3, the DNA is TGTGCCAGCAGCTCCCGTAGGACAGGGGCCTACGAGCAGTACTTC. The encoded protein is CASSSRRTGAYEQYF. The chain employs TRBV7-9 and TRBJ2-7; 9 positions match TRBD1. CDR1 is SEHNR, CDR2 FQNEAQ, per germline (reference sequence). The CDR3 has 15 amino acids. The junction had 6 bases not matched to a gene; V was cut back by 4 bases and J by 2 bases.